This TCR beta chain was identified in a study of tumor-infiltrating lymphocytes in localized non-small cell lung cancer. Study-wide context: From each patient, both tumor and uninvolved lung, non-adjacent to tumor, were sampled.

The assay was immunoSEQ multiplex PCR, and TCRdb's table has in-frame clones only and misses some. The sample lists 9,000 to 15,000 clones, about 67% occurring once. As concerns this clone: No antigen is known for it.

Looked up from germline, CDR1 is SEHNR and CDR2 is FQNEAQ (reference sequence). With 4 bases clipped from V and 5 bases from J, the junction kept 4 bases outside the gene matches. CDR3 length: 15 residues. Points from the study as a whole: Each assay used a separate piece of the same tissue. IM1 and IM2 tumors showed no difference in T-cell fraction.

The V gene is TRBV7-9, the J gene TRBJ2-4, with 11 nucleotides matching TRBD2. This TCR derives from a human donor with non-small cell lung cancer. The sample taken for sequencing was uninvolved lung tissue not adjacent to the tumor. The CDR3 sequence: CASSSLAGGENIQYF. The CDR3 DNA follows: TGTGCCAGCAGCTCATTAGCGGGGGGGGAAAACATTCAGTACTTC.